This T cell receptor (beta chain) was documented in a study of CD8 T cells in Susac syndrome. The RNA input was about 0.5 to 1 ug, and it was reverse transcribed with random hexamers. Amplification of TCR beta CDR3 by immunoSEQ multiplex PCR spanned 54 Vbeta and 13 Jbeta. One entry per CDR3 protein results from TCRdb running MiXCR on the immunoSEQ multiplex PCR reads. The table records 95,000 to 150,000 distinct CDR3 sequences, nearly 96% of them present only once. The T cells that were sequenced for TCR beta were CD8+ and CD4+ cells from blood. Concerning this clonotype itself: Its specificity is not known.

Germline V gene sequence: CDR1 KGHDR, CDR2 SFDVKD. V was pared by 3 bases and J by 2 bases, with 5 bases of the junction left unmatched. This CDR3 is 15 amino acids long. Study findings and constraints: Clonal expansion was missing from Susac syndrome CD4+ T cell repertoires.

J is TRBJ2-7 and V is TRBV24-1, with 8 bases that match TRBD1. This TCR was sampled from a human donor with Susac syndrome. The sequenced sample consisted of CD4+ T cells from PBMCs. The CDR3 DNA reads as TGTGCCACCAGTGATGCCGGACAGGGACCCTACGAGCAGTACTTC. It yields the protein CATSDAGQGPYEQYF.